The 26 T cell receptor beta chains given below trace back to one sample, sequenced in a study of T cell responses to AZD1222 COVID-19 vaccine. The table came from immunoSEQ multiplex PCR; TCRdb's copy has only in-frame clones and leaves some out. The sample shows over 50,000 clones, approximately 84% of them seen only once. Sample: peripheral blood, taken on day 0 of AZD1222 vaccination. Receptors originate from an adult in good health.

This chain joins TRBV3-1 (or the pseudogene TRBV3-2) and TRBJ2-4, with 11 bases identical to TRBD2. The CDR3 extends over 17 amino acids. V lost 0 bases to trimming and J lost 9 bases; unmatched junction nucleotides: 10. Germline V CDR1 and CDR2: LGHDT, YNNKEL (reference sequence). CDR3 in DNA: TGTGCCAGCAGCCAAGATCTAGCGGGAGGTCCAGGGGGCATTCAGTACTTC. Protein sequence: CASSQDLAGGPGGIQYF.

This chain connects TRBV7-9 to TRBJ2-7, with D perhaps matching TRBD1 or TRBD2 (5 bases each). With 2 bases removed from V and 0 bases from J, the gap between germline ends came to 17 bases. Per germline, CDR1 SEHNR and CDR2 FQNEAQ (reference sequence). The CDR3 sequence is 17 residues long. The CDR3 loop reads CASSLKGAGTISYEQYF. CDR3 nucleotides: TGTGCCAGCAGCTTAAAGGGAGCCGGGACCATCTCCTACGAGCAGTACTTC.

This clone was observed a single time. At one end, the junction sequence differs from germline, possibly due to a read error. The V gene is TRBV6-4, the J gene TRBJ2-7, with a weak D call TRBD1 (6 bases). Germline V gives CDR1 MRHNA, CDR2 SNTAGT. CDR3 size: 11 residues. CDR3 region: CASSDPRQVHF. As DNA, the CDR3 is TGTGCCAGCAGTGACCCACGACAGGTCCACTTC.

The chain uses TRBV3-1 (or the pseudogene TRBV3-2) and TRBJ2-6, with no clear D. The CDR3 loop spans 16 amino acids. Germline V gives CDR1 LGHDT, CDR2 YNNKEL (reference sequence). The germline V and J ends were trimmed by 3 bases and 0 bases, with 9 bases remaining between them. This CDR3 is CASSQVHLSGANVLTF. The CDR3 DNA follows: TGTGCCAGCAGCCAGGTACACCTCTCTGGGGCCAACGTCCTGACTTTC.

This clone is a singleton in its sample. The chain combines TRBV6-1 with TRBJ1-2; weak D call: TRBD1 (5 bases). From germline, CDR1 is MNHNS and CDR2 SASEGT. The CDR3 spans 16 residues. Trimming shortened V by 3 bases and J by 6 bases, and 20 bases separated the two germline ends. CDR3 coding DNA: TGTGCCAGCAGTGACGCAGGGATGCTACCCGGGGATGGCTACACCTTC. This translates into CASSDAGMLPGDGYTF.

The V and J genes are TRBV5-5 and TRBJ1-2; no definite D call. Deletions cut 0 bases from V and 0 bases from J, with 9 bases between. The CDR3 spans 15 residues. Germline assignment: CDR1 SGHKS and CDR2 YYEKEE (reference sequence). This CDR3 reads CASSLVPDPNYGYTF. CDR3 sequence (DNA): TGTGCCAGCAGCTTGGTTCCGGATCCTAACTATGGCTACACCTTC.

V is TRBV19 and J is TRBJ2-1; 8 bases fit TRBD2. Germline V gives CDR1 LNHDA, CDR2 SQIVND (reference sequence). The CDR3 is 16 residues long. J lost 7 bases, V lost 1 base, and 9 bases had no gene match. CDR3 sequence: CASSIGNSGMRNEQFF. The DNA of the CDR3 is TGTGCCAGTAGTATAGGGAATAGCGGGATGAGGAATGAGCAGTTCTTC.

V gene TRBV9 combines with J gene TRBJ1-6, with D possibly being TRBD1 (5 bases). V lost 3 bases and J lost 10, with 14 bases in between. The CDR3 is 14 residues long. The germline V gene has CDR1 SGDLS and CDR2 YYNGEE. CDR3 coding DNA: TGTGCCAGCAGCGGGGGCATTCAGGGCTCACCCCTCCACTTT. Its protein product is CASSGGIQGSPLHF.

This clone was detected once. The chain recombines TRBV5-6 with TRBJ2-1, with TRBD2 matching 8 bases. The V segment lost 4 bases and the J segment 9 bases; nucleotides outside the gene matches: 9. The CDR3 contains 14 residues. Germline lookup yields CDR1 SGHDT and CDR2 YYEEEE. Here the CDR3 DNA reads TGTGCCAGCAGCCCGCCGGGACTAGGAACTGAGCAGTTCTTC. As protein: CASSPPGLGTEQFF.

This chain uses TRBV10-3 with TRBJ1-4, with TRBD1 matching 12 bases. The CDR3 sequence is 15 residues long. J was trimmed by 8 bases and V by 4 bases; bases with no gene match: 5. Germline-derived CDR1 and CDR2 are ENHRY and SYGVKD. In DNA, the CDR3 is TGTGCCATCAGTGCTGGGACAGGGGGCAGAGAAAAACTGTTTTTT. Translation: CAISAGTGGREKLFF.

The chain couples TRBV10-1 to TRBJ2-1; D remains ambiguous. Germline V gene data show CDR1 as WNHNN and CDR2 as SYGVQD (reference sequence). V was clipped by 7 bases and J by 8 bases, with 6 bases between them. The CDR3 contains 10 residues. The CDR3 protein is CASNLDEQFF. CDR3 in DNA: TGCGCCAGCAATCTGGATGAGCAGTTCTTC.

J is TRBJ2-7 and V is TRBV11-3; D is unclear. This CDR3 spans 15 amino acids. The germline V gene has CDR1 SGHNT and CDR2 YENEEA. Trimming stripped 1 base from V and 3 bases from J, with 13 bases between. CDR3 residues: CASSLGKLPIYEQYF. DNA of the CDR3: TGTGCCAGCAGCTTAGGCAAGCTCCCCATCTACGAGCAGTACTTC.

V and J are TRBV15 and TRBJ1-2; TRBD1 agrees at 7 bases. The CDR3 sequence is 15 residues long. The germline gives CDR1 LNHNV, CDR2 YYDKDF (reference sequence). The ends lost 2 bases at V and 6 bases at J; junction bases unmatched: 9. The CDR3 loop reads CATSRIYGTDDGYTF. The CDR3 nucleotides are TGTGCCACCAGCAGAATTTATGGGACAGACGATGGCTACACCTTC.

The V call is TRBV6-5, the J call TRBJ2-7; D not resolved. The CDR3 contains 12 residues. The V gene's germline CDR1 is MNHEY and CDR2 SVGAGI. V was clipped by 0 bases and J by 7 bases, with 7 bases between them. The CDR3 nucleotides are TGTGCCAGCAGTTACTCCGTTGCTGAGCAGTACTTC. As protein: CASSYSVAEQYF.

J is TRBJ1-3 and V is TRBV18, with D hard to call. With 4 bases removed from V and 0 bases from J, the gap between germline ends came to 7 bases. This CDR3 spans 14 amino acids. The germline V gene encodes CDR1 KGHSH and CDR2 LQKENI. The CDR3 is CASSQQISGNTIYF. The CDR3 DNA reads TGTGCCAGCTCACAACAGATCTCTGGAAACACCATATATTTT.

This chain links TRBV7-9 with TRBJ1-1; D is undetermined. CDR3 length equals 12 residues. The ends were cut back, 1 base at V and 11 bases at J, with 11 bases in the middle. The germline V gene encodes CDR1 SEHNR and CDR2 FQNEAQ (reference sequence). The CDR3 coding sequence is TGTGCCAGCAGCTTAGATGGGCTTAGGGCTTTCTTT. Translation gives CASSLDGLRAFF.

CDR3 nucleotides: TGCGCCAGCAGCTTCAGGTTCGATAGCGGTCCCGAGCGTGCCATTCAGTACTTC. The encoded protein is CASSFRFDSGPERAIQYF. The chain carries TRBV5-1 and TRBJ2-4, with D possibly matching TRBD2 (6 bases). The length of the CDR3 is 18 residues. V lost 2 bases and J lost 9, with 27 bases in between. Germline V gene sequence: CDR1 SGHRS, CDR2 YFSETQ.

The chain links TRBV5-4 to TRBJ2-6; D might be TRBD1 (6 bases). The ends were cut back, 2 bases at V and 1 base at J, with 13 bases in the middle. In germline, CDR1 is SGHNT, CDR2 YYREEE (reference sequence). The CDR3 extends over 17 amino acids. CDR3 nucleotides: TGTGCCAGCAGCTTACTAGGACAGATTTCTGGGGCCAACGTCCTGACTTTC. Translated, it gives CASSLLGQISGANVLTF.

The chain carries TRBV11-3 and TRBJ2-7, with 8 bases matching TRBD1. The CDR3 has 13 residues. Germline CDR1 SGHNT, CDR2 YENEEA. V dropped 3 bases and J dropped 5; count of bases not matched to a gene: 3. The CDR3 DNA reads TGTGCCAGCAGCTTGGACAGGGTCGACGAGCAGTACTTC. Amino acid sequence: CASSLDRVDEQYF.

The genes are TRBV5-4 and TRBJ2-7; D could derive from TRBD1 or TRBD2 (5 bases each). Germline CDR1 SGHNT, CDR2 YYREEE (reference sequence). Trimming left V 6 bases short and J 5 bases short, with 21 bases between. The CDR3 runs 15 residues. The CDR3 DNA reads TGTGCCAGCACCGTCCAGGGACCAAAGCAAGACGAGCAGTACTTC. It codes for CASTVQGPKQDEQYF.

This clone has a single count. The CDR3 loop reads CASSLEGAGGNQPQHF. The CDR3 DNA is TGTGCCAGCAGCTTAGAAGGGGCAGGCGGCAATCAGCCCCAGCATTTT. J is TRBJ1-5 and V is TRBV7-8; tentative D call: TRBD1 (5 bases). The CDR3 runs 16 residues. With 1 base removed from V and 2 bases from J, the gap between germline ends came to 12 bases. Germline V CDR1 and CDR2: SGHVS, FQNEAQ.

The chain employs TRBV5-1 and TRBJ2-1; D remains ambiguous. Germline V gene sequence: CDR1 SGHRS, CDR2 YFSETQ. The length of the CDR3 is 13 residues. V lost 2 bases and J lost 4, with 7 bases in between. This chain's CDR3 is CASSFTQYNEQFF. DNA of the CDR3: TGCGCCAGCAGCTTCACACAGTACAATGAGCAGTTCTTC. The full variable domain, rest sourced from reference TRBV5-1 and TRBJ2-1, is KAGVTQTPRYLIKTRGQQVTLSCSPISGHRSVSWYQQTPGQGLQFLFEYFSETQRNKGNFPGRFSGRQFSNSRSEMNVSTLELGDSALYLCASSFTQYNEQFFGPGTRLTVL.

The chain uses TRBV5-1 and TRBJ2-5; TRBD2 matches 11 bases. V was clipped by 3 bases and J by 1 base; unmatched bases: 2. This CDR3 contains 15 residues. The germline gives CDR1 SGHRS, CDR2 YFSETQ. The CDR3 DNA reads TGCGCCAGCAGCTGGACTAGCGGGCTCCAAGAGACCCAGTACTTC. Translating it yields CASSWTSGLQETQYF.

This chain links TRBV7-2 with TRBJ1-2, with TRBD1 identical over 10 bases. This CDR3 comprises 15 residues. Germline V gives CDR1 SGHTA, CDR2 FQGNSA. The V gene end was trimmed by 1 base and the J gene end by 4 bases; junction bases not matched to a gene: 3. As DNA, the CDR3 is TGTGCCAGCAGCTTAGAAGGGACAGGGGTCTATGGCTACACCTTC. Translated, it gives CASSLEGTGVYGYTF.

This chain uses TRBV19 with TRBJ1-3; 7 bases align to TRBD1. CDR3 length: 15 amino acids. In germline, CDR1 is LNHDA, CDR2 SQIVND (reference sequence). After removal of 5 bases from V and 4 bases from J, the junction contained 8 bases not matched to a gene. CDR3 residues: CASSPRGQTGNTIYF. CDR3 coding DNA: TGTGCCAGTAGTCCCCGGGGACAGACCGGAAACACCATATATTTT.

The gene calls are TRBV6-2 or TRBV6-3 and TRBJ2-1, with TRBD2 matching 10 bases. Trimming removed 2 bases from V and 4 bases from J; junction bases left unmatched: 5. The CDR3 extends over 16 amino acids. The V gene's germline CDR1 is MNHEY and CDR2 SVGEGT. The CDR3 coding sequence is TGTGCCAGCAGTTACCTAAGCGGGAGGGAATACAATGAGCAGTTCTTC. It translates to CASSYLSGREYNEQFF.